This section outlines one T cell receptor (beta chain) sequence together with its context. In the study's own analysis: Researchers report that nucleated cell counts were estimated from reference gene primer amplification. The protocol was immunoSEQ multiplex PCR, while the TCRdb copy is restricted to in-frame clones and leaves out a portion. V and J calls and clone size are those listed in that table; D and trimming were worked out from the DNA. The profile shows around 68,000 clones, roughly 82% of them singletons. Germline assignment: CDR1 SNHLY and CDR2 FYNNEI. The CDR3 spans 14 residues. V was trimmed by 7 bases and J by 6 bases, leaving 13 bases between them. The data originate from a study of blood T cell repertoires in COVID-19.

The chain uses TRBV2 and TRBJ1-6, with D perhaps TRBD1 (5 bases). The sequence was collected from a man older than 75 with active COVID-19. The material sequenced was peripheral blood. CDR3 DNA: TGTGCCAGCAAAGGCTCGGGGGTTAATTCACCCCTCCACTTT. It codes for CASKGSGVNSPLHF. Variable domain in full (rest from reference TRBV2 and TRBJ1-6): EPEVTQTPSHQVTQMGQEVILRCVPISNHLYFYWYRQILGQKVEFLVSFYNNEISEKSEIFDDQFSVERPDGSNFTLKIRSTKLEDSAMYFCASKGSGVNSPLHFGNGTRLTVT.